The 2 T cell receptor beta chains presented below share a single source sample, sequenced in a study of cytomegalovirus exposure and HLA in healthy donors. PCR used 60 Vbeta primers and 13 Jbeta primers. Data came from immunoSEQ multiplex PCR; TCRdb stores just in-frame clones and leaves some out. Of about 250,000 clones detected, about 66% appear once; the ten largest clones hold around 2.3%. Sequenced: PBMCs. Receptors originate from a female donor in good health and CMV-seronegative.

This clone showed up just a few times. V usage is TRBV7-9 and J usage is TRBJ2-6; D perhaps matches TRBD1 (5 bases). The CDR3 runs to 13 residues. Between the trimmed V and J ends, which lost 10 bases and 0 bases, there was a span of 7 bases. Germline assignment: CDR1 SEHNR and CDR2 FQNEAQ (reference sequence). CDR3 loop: CATDSSGANVLTF. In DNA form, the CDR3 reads TGTGCCACCGACAGCTCTGGGGCCAACGTCCTGACTTTC.

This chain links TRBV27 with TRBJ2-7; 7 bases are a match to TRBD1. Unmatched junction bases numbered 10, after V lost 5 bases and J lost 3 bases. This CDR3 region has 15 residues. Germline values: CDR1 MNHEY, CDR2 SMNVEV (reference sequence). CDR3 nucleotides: TGTGCCAGCAGTCCGCGGACAGGTTGGGGCTACGAGCAGTACTTC. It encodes CASSPRTGWGYEQYF.